Described below is a single T cell receptor beta chain sequence and its context. The entry originates in a study of glioma-infiltrating T cells after dendritic cell vaccination. Assay: immunoSEQ multiplex PCR; the TCRdb copy retains only in-frame clones and omits some. The table records about 100,000 clones, 65% to 85% of them present only once. CDR1 is MNHNS and CDR2 is SASEGT in the germline V gene. Trimming cost V 3 bases and J 7 bases, with 7 bases left between them. The CDR3 runs 12 residues. As for time point: after dendritic cell vaccination, including at tumor progression/relapse. The sequence was collected from a human donor with glioblastoma. Here the sequenced sample was blood, taken after dendritic cell vaccination. The V gene is TRBV6-1, the J gene TRBJ2-1; D gene uncertain. CDR3 DNA: TGTGCCAGCAGTGACCTCCCGAATGAGCAGTTCTTC. Protein: CASSDLPNEQFF.